This TCR beta chain appears in the sequencing data of a study of T cells in Graves' hyperthyroidism and ophthalmopathy. General study points: Blood also held most thyroid clonotypes expanded beyond 0.001.

The sample holds many counts of this clonotype. Its antigen is unknown. The CDR3 regions of TCR beta were amplified from RNA transcripts. Using the HTBI primer set, a first-round RT-PCR was run on the TCR CDR3. TCRdb re-analysed the multiplex PCR reads in MiXCR, keeping a single row per CDR3 protein. The table lists more than 500,000 distinct CDR3 sequences, roughly 16% of them singletons. This CDR3 is 15 amino acids long. The ends were cut back, 3 bases at V and 4 bases at J, with 16 bases in the middle. Germline V gene sequence: CDR1 MGHDK, CDR2 SYGVNS. This sequence joins TRBV25-1 and TRBJ2-7; D is tentatively TRBD1 or TRBD2 (6 bases each). The TCR comes from a young woman with Graves' ophthalmopathy. The sequencing input was blood. CDR3 nucleotides: TGTGCCAGCAGTGATTTACAGGAGGGGGAGTACGAGCAGTACTTC. Protein: CASSDLQEGEYEQYF.